A selection of T cell receptor beta chains follows, all from one sample in a study of cytotoxic CD8 clonotypes in ibrutinib-treated CLL. The protocol was immunoSEQ multiplex PCR, while the TCRdb copy is restricted to in-frame clones and leaves out a portion. The sample holds tens of thousands of clones, 55% to 80% seen once. The sequences come from PBMCs, collected after 12 months of ibrutinib treatment. The receptor source for this set is a human donor with chronic lymphocytic leukemia. The conserved cysteine and the conserved F or W are not part of the CDR3 here. The order of the fields is V gene, CDR3 protein.

V: TRBV19
CDR3: ASSIGSSYEQY

V: TRBV9
CDR3: ASSVGTGFTEAF

V: TRBV6-6
CDR3: ATQTASNQPQH

V: TRBV25-1
CDR3: ASSELGARVSGANVLT

V: TRBV7-6
CDR3: ASSLAGSETQY

V: TRBV6-1
CDR3: ASSTSPGGGYEQF

V: TRBV6-6
CDR3: ASSYSGGGYT

V: TRBV5-4
CDR3: ASSLDPAGQRTQY

V: TRBV11-2
CDR3: ASSSTPGGREKLF

V: TRBV11-3
CDR3: ASSLGGPGGYEQY

V: TRBV7-2
CDR3: ASSRSRGSGYNEQF

V: TRBV30
CDR3: AWSPSLGYT

V: TRBV19
CDR3: ASSTGTGRSNQPQH

V: TRBV25-1
CDR3: ASSGAQAGEKLF

V: TRBV18
CDR3: ASSPNGGGYT

V: TRBV5-4
CDR3: ASSLAFGTALRETQY

V: TRBV5-4
CDR3: ASSGGGAYNSPLH

V: TRBV6-5
CDR3: ASSPAGGPYEQY

V: TRBV10-3
CDR3: ATETETDTQY

V: TRBV2
CDR3: ASSEAAGRETQY

V: TRBV10-3
CDR3: AISESPPGVRGSYEQY

V: TRBV6-1
CDR3: ASSVVLSQGTGNTIY

V: TRBV25-1
CDR3: ASSERANSYNEQF

V: TRBV15
CDR3: ATSRFHERFGPNTEAF

V: TRBV4-1
CDR3: ASSQDLTSGRYEQY

V: TRBV5-1
CDR3: ASSQGVMNTEAF

V: TRBV7-9
CDR3: ASSAPRVVNIQY

V: TRBV7-8
CDR3: ASSPGSGRNNQPQH

V: TRBV4-2
CDR3: ASSQDISPDEKLF

V: TRBV15
CDR3: ATKLLEQGATNEKLF

V: TRBV2
CDR3: ASSDLGWNTEAF

V: TRBV25-1
CDR3: ASSEFGGWYGYT

V: TRBV5-6
CDR3: ASSAGTVYNSPLH

V: TRBV7-2
CDR3: ASSRRQGSGELF

V: TRBV10-3
CDR3: AIRGGPANYGYT

V: TRBV7-3
CDR3: ASSLSGALGANVLT

V: TRBV20-1
CDR3: SAPTVSEAF

V: TRBV5-1
CDR3: ASSKDRPVATNEKLF